This entry describes one TCR beta chain. Its antigen is not known. The data belong to a study of cytomegalovirus exposure and HLA in healthy donors. Trimming shortened V by 7 bases and J by 5 bases, and 17 bases separated the two germline ends. The CDR3 runs 13 residues. Germline CDR1 reads GTSNPN; CDR2 reads SVGIG (reference sequence). The PCR was carried out with 60 Vbeta primers and 13 Jbeta primers. Generated by immunoSEQ multiplex PCR, the TCRdb table keeps only in-frame clones and is missing some. The data contain approximately 100,000 clones, more than 60% of them singletons. Regarding the study as a whole: When analyzed later, the rates of TCR association showed variation by HLA locus, with DRB1 the most and HLA-C the fewest.

Source material: PBMCs. The chain is built from TRBV30 and TRBJ1-2, with a weak D call TRBD1 (6 bases). This clonotype was obtained from a woman in her forties or fifties in good health and CMV-seropositive. The CDR3 sequence is CALEQGRGYGYTF. The DNA of the CDR3 is TGTGCCTTGGAACAGGGAAGGGGGTATGGCTACACCTTC.